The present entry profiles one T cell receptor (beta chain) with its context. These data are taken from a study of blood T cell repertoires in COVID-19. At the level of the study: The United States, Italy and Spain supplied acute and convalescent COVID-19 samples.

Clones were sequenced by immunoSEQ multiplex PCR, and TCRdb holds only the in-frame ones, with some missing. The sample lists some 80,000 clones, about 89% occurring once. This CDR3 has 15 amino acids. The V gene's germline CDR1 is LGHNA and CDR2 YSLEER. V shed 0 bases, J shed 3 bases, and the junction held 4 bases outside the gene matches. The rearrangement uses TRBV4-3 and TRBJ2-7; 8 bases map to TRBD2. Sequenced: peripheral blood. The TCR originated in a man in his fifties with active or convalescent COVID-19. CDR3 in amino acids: CASSQDPGGYYEQYF. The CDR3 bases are TGCGCCAGCAGCCAAGATCCGGGGGGGTACTACGAGCAGTACTTC.